This T cell receptor (beta chain) was identified in a study of blood T cell repertoires in COVID-19. Study summary: Sources were T cells, B-cell-depleted T cells, or PBMCs; the material itself was cDNA or gDNA.

Per the study methods: Estimates of nucleated cell counts were drawn from the amplification of reference gene primers. Here immunoSEQ multiplex PCR was the method, and the copy in TCRdb shows in-frame clones only, minus some. V and J calls and clone size are as listed in that table; D and trimming were resolved from the DNA. The sample carries about 250,000 clones, about 83% recorded once. Germline-derived CDR1 and CDR2 are SEHNR and FQNEAQ (reference sequence). The CDR3 sequence is 14 residues long. The junction had 9 bases not matched to a gene; V was cut back by 5 bases and J by 8 bases. The genes are TRBV7-9 and TRBJ1-2; 9 bases map to TRBD1. This TCR was recovered from an elderly man with acute or convalescent COVID-19. Specimen: peripheral blood. CDR3 bases: TGTGCCAGCAGCCCTGGACAGGGGTCGCTCGGCTACACCTTC. Translated, it gives CASSPGQGSLGYTF.